This T cell receptor beta chain comes out of a study of radiotherapy plus CTLA-4 blockade in lung cancer. Whole-study findings and limits: After radiotherapy and ipilimumab, tumor-derived clones expanded in peripheral blood.

A word on this clone: Its antigen is unknown.

Generated by immunoSEQ multiplex PCR, the TCRdb table keeps only in-frame clones and is missing some. The data hold 80,000 to 100,000 clones, with approximately 75% observed a single time. The germline V gene encodes CDR1 SGHRS and CDR2 YFSETQ. The CDR3 has 17 residues. Trimming removed 4 bases from V and 6 bases from J; junction bases left unmatched: 12. The receptor was isolated from a human donor with non-small cell lung cancer who had a partial response to radiotherapy plus ipilimumab. Some clones in this sample may be carry-over from other donors' samples. The chain links TRBV5-1 to TRBJ2-2; 10 bases fit TRBD2. The sequences come from peripheral blood, collected from a patient treated with radiotherapy plus ipilimumab. The CDR3: CASSPVSGGAFSGELFF. DNA of the CDR3: TGCGCCAGCAGCCCAGTCAGCGGGGGGGCATTTTCCGGGGAGCTGTTTTTT.